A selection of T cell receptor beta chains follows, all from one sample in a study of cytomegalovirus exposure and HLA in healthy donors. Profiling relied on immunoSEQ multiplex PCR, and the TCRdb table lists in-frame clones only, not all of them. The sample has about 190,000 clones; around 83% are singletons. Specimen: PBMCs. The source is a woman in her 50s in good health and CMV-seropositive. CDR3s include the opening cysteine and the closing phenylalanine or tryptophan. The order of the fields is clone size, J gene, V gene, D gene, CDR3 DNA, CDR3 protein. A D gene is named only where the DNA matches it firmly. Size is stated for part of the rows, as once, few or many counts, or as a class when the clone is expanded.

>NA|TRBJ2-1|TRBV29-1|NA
TGCAGCGTCGACAGACAGATACAGGAGCAGTTCTTC
CSVDRQIQEQFF
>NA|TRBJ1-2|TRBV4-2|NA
TGTGCCAGCAGCCAAGAAACAGTTTTCTATGGCTACACCTTC
CASSQETVFYGYTF
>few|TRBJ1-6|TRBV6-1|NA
TGTGCCAGCGACCGGGGAGCCGGGAATTCACCCCTCCACTTT
CASDRGAGNSPLHF
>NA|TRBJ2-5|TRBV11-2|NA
TGTGCCAGCAGCCTACTCGGCGGGGGCGGTGAGACCCAGTACTTC
CASSLLGGGGETQYF
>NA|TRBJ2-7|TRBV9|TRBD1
TGTGCCAGCAGTGCGCCCGAAACAGGGGGCGCATACTACGAGCAGTACTTC
CASSAPETGGAYYEQYF
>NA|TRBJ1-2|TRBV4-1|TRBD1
TGCGCCAGCAGCCAAGAATCGGGCAGGGGGTATGGCTACACCTTC
CASSQESGRGYGYTF
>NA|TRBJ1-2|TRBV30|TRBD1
TGTGCCTGGAAAGGGACAGCGGTCTATGGCTACACCTTC
CAWKGTAVYGYTF
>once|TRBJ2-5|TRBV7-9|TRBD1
TGTGCCAGCAGCTTAGCGGGACAGGCAAAGGAGACCCAGTACTTC
CASSLAGQAKETQYF
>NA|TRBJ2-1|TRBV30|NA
TGTGCCTGCTCCTACAGGGTTCCGTCCTACAATGAGCAGTTCTTC
CACSYRVPSYNEQFF
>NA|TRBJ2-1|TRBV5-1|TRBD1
TGCGCCAGCAGCTTGGTGGGACAGTACAATGAGCAGTTCTTC
CASSLVGQYNEQFF
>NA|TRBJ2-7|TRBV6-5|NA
TGTGCCAGCATGGGTACCACAGCTGGTTACTACGAGCAGTACTTC
CASMGTTAGYYEQYF
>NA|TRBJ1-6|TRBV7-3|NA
TGTGCCAGCAGCTCAACAGGGAGGGTAGGGTCACCCCTCCACTTT
CASSSTGRVGSPLHF
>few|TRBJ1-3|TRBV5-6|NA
TGTGCCAGCAGCTTCGGGGGGGCTGGAAACACCATATATTTT
CASSFGGAGNTIYF
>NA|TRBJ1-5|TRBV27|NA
TGTGCCAGCAGTTTATCCGGCAGGGATAGCAATCAGCCCCAGCATTTT
CASSLSGRDSNQPQHF
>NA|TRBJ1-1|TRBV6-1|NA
TGTGCCAGCAGAATAATGAACACTGAAGCTTTCTTT
CASRIMNTEAFF
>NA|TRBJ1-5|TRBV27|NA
TGTGCCAGCCAGGGGATGGCGTCGGGTTATAGCAATCAGCCCCAGCATTTT
CASQGMASGYSNQPQHF
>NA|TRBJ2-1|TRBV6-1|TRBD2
TGTGCCAGCGGGGGGGATTGGAATGAGCAGTTCTTC
CASGGDWNEQFF
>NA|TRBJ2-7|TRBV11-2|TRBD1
TGTGCCAGCAGCATAGGACAGGGCTACGAGCAGTACTTC
CASSIGQGYEQYF
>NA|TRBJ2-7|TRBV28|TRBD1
TGTGCCAGCAGTGTCCAGGGGGCGCGGACGGTCGAGCAGTACTTC
CASSVQGARTVEQYF
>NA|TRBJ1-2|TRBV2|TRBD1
TGTGCCAGCAGGGTAGGACAGGGGAGGTTTGATGGCTACACCTTC
CASRVGQGRFDGYTF
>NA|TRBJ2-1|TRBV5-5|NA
TGTGCCAGCAGCTCCTTCGCGGACAATGAGCAGTTCTTC
CASSSFADNEQFF
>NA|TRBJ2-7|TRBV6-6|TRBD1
TGTGCCAGCAAAGGGGGCAGGGAGTACCCTCACTACGAGCAGTACTTC
CASKGGREYPHYEQYF
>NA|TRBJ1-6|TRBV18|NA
TGTGCCAGCCATGGGGGGGCCGGGGAGCCCCTCCACTTT
CASHGGAGEPLHF
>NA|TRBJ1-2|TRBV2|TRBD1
TGTGCCAGCAGGGAGGTCCCACCAGACAGGGGGAGGGGCTACACCTTC
CASREVPPDRGRGYTF
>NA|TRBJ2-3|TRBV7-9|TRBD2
TGTGCCGGCAGCCTTCCCACGGGGGGGCACACAGATACGCAGTATTTT
CAGSLPTGGHTDTQYF
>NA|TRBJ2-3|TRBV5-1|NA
TGCGCCAGCAGCCCTGAAGGGACTGCGACAGATACGCAGTATTTT
CASSPEGTATDTQYF
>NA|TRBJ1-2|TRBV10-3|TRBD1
TGTGCCATCAGTGAGCGGACAGGGACTAGCCTCTATGGCTACACCTTC
CAISERTGTSLYGYTF
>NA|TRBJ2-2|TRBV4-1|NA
TGCGCCAGCAGCCCATTGGGACTGGGGCTAGGCGGGGAGCTGTTTTTT
CASSPLGLGLGGELFF
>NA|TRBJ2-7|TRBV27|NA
TGTGCCAGCAGTTTATCGGGTGGGTTGGGCACCTACGAGCAGTACTTC
CASSLSGGLGTYEQYF
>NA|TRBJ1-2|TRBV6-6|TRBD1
TGTGCCAGCAGAGACTGGGACAGTAACGGCTATGGCTACACCTTC
CASRDWDSNGYGYTF
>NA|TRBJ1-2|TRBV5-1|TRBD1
TGCGCCAGCAGCCCAGGGACAGCCGCCCCATATGGCTACACCTTC
CASSPGTAAPYGYTF
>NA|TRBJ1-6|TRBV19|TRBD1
TGTGCCAGCAGGACAGGAGTAAATTCACCCCTCCACTTT
CASRTGVNSPLHF
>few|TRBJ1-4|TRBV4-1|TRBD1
TGCGCCAGCAGCCAGACAGGGACAACTAATGAAAAACTGTTTTTT
CASSQTGTTNEKLFF
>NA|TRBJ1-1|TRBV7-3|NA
TGTGCCAGCAGCCTTCGCAGAAACACTGAAGCTTTCTTT
CASSLRRNTEAFF
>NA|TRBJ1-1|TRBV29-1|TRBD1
TGCAGCGTTGAATATGACAGGGGGGTGACTGAAGCTTTCTTT
CSVEYDRGVTEAFF
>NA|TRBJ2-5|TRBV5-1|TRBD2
TGCGCCAGCAGCGGGGACAGAAAACTAGCGGGGGCGGAAGAGACCCAGTACTTC
CASSGDRKLAGAEETQYF
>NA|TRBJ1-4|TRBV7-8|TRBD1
TGTGCCAGCAGCAAGGGACAGGGGGGGACTAATGAAAAACTGTTTTTT
CASSKGQGGTNEKLFF
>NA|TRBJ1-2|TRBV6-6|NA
TGTGCCAGCAGTTACTATGGTGGCGGCTACACCTTC
CASSYYGGGYTF
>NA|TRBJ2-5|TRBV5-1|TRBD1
TGCGCCAGCCGCCCCACAGGGGCCCCTCAAGAGACCCAGTACTTC
CASRPTGAPQETQYF
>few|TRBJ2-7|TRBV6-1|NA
TGTGCCAGCAGTCTAAGTGGGCACCTCTACGAGCAGTACTTC
CASSLSGHLYEQYF
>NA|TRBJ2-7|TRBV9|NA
TGTGCCAGCACCTTAGGGGCGACCTCCTACGAGCAGTACTTC
CASTLGATSYEQYF
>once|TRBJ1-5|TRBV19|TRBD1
TGTGCCAGTACCCCTATACAGGGGGCCAGCAATCAGCCCCAGCATTTT
CASTPIQGASNQPQHF
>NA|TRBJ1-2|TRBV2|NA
TGTGCCAGCAGTGAAGTCGACCGGGATCGGTATGGCTACACCTTC
CASSEVDRDRYGYTF
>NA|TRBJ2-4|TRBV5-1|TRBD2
TGCGCCAGCACCTTAGACCCGGGGGGCAAAAACATTCAGTACTTC
CASTLDPGGKNIQYF
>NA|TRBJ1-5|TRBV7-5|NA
TGTGCCAGTAGGGGTCGGAATAGCAATCAGCCCCAGCATTTT
CASRGRNSNQPQHF
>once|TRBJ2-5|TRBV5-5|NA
TGTGCCAGCAGCTTGGGGACAAGCATTCCCCAAGAGACCCAGTACTTC
CASSLGTSIPQETQYF
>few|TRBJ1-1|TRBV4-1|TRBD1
TGCGCCAGCAGCCTAAGACAGGGGACGAACACTGAAGCTTTCTTT
CASSLRQGTNTEAFF